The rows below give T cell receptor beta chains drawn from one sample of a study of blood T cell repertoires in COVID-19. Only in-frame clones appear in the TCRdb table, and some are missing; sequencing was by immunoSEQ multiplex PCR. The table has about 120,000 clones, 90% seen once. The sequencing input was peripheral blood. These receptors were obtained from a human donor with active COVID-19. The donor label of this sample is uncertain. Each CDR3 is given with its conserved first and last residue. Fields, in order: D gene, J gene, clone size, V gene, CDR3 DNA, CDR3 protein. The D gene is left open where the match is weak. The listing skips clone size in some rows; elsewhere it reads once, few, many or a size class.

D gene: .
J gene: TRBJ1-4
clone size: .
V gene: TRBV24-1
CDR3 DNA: TGTGCCACCAGTCAACATGTGGAAAAACTGTTTTTT
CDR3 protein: CATSQHVEKLFF

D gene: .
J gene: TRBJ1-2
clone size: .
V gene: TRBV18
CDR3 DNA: TGTGCCAGCTCACCTGGACAGACTACACATGGCTACACCTTC
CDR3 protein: CASSPGQTTHGYTF

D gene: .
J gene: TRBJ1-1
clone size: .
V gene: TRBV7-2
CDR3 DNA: TGTGCCAGCAGCTCGGGTGGGGGGATAAGTACTGAAGCTTTCTTT
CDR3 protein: CASSSGGGISTEAFF

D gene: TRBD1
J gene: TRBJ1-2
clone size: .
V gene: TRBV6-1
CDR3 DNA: TGTGCCAGCAGTGAAGTTAGGCGGGGACAGGGGGCTTCTAGGTATGGCTACACCTTC
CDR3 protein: CASSEVRRGQGASRYGYTF

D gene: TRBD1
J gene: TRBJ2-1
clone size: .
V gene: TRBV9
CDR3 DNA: TGTGCCAGCAGCGTCGGGACAGGGGAATACAATGAGCAGTTCTTC
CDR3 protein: CASSVGTGEYNEQFF

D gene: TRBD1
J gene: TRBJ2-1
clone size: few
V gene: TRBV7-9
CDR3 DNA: TGTGCCAGCAGCTACGGACAGGGGGACCTCAATGAGCAGTTCTTC
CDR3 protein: CASSYGQGDLNEQFF

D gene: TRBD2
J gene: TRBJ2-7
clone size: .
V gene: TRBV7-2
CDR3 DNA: TGTGCCAGCAGTCTGACTAGCGGGGGGCGCTACGAGCAGTACTTC
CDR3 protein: CASSLTSGGRYEQYF

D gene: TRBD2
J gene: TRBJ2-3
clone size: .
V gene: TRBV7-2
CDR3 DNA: TGTGCCAGCAGCTTAGTTTCCGTATCACTAGCGGGCACAGATACGCAGTATTTT
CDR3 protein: CASSLVSVSLAGTDTQYF

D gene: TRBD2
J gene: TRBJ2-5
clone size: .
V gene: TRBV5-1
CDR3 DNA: TGCGCCAGCAGCTTGGCTAGCGGGCAAGAGACCCAGTACTTC
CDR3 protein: CASSLASGQETQYF

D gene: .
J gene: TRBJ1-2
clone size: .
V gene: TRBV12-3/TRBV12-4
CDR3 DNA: TGTGCCAGCAGTCTTCGGGGCAGGGGAGGCTACACCTTC
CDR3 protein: CASSLRGRGGYTF

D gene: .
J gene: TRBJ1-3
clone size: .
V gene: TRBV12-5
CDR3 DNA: TGTGCTAGTGGGCAGTCCTCTGGAAACACCATATATTTT
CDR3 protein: CASGQSSGNTIYF

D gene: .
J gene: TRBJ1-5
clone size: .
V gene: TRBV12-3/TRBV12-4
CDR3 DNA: TGTGCCAGCAGTGGCAGGGCCATGGGTTCCCAGCATTTT
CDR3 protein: CASSGRAMGSQHF

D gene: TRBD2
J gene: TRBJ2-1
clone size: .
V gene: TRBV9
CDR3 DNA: TGTGCCAGCAGCGACTCACGGGGGGGCCCCTACAATGAGCAGTTCTTC
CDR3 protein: CASSDSRGGPYNEQFF

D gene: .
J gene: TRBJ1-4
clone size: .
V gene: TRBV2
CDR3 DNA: TGTGCCAGCAGTGACAGGATCCATGAAAAACTGTTTTTT
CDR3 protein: CASSDRIHEKLFF

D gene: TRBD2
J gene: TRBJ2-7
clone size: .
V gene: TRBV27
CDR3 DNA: TGTGCCAGCAGTTTGCGGGGGACTCACTACGAGCAGTACTTC
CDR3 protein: CASSLRGTHYEQYF

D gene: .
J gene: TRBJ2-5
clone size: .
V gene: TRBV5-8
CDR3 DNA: TGTGCCAGCAGCTTGTTGCGGGTCCCGAAAGAGACCCAGTACTTC
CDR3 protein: CASSLLRVPKETQYF

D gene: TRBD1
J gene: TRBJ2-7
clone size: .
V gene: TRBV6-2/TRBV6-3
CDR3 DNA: TGTGCCAGCAGTTACTCGCAATCCGGGACAGGGGGCGTGAGGACCTACGAGCAGTACTTC
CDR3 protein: CASSYSQSGTGGVRTYEQYF

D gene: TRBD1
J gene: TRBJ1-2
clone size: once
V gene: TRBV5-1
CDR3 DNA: TGCGCCAGCAGCTTGGACAGGGGGCGAGCTAACTATGGCTACACCTTC
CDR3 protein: CASSLDRGRANYGYTF

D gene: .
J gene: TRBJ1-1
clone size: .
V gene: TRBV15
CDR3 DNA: TGTGCCACCAGCAGAGAATTGGGCAGAGAAGCTTTCTTT
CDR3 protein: CATSRELGREAFF

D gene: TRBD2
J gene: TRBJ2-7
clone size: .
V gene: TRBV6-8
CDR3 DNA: TGTGCCAGCATCTCGTGCGGGGAGGGGCCCTCCTACGAGCAGTACTTC
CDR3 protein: CASISCGEGPSYEQYF

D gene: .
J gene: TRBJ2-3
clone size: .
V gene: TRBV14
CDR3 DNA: TGTGCCAGCAGCCAAGATCCGTTAACAGATACGCAGTATTTT
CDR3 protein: CASSQDPLTDTQYF

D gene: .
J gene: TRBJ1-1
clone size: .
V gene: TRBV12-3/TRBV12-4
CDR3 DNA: TGTGCCAGCAGCCGGAGAACTGAAGCTTTCTTT
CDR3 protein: CASSRRTEAFF

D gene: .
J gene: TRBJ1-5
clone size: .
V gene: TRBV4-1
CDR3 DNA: TGCGCCAGCAGCCTTAGATATAGCAATCAGCCCCAGCATTTT
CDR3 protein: CASSLRYSNQPQHF

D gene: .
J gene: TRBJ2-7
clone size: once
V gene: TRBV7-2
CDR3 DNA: TGTGCCAGCAGCTCCAACGCCCTCCTACTAACTACCTACGAGCAGTACTTC
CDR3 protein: CASSSNALLLTTYEQYF

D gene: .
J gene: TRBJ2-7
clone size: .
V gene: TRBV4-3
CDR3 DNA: TGCGCCAGCAGCCAAGATGTAAGGGGGGGCTACGAGCAGTACTTC
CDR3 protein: CASSQDVRGGYEQYF

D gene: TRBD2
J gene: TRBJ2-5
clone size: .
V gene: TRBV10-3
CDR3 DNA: TGTGCCATCACGAAGATAGCGGGGGAGGCCCAGTACTTC
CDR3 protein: CAITKIAGEAQYF

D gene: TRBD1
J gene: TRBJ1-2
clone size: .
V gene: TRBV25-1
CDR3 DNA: TGTGCCAGCAGTGATTCCCGGCCGGACAGGGGGCGGCTTGGCTACACCTTC
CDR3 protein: CASSDSRPDRGRLGYTF

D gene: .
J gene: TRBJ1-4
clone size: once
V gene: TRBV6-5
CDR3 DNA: TGTGCCAGCAGTTCAGAACCGCTCTCTAATGAAAAACTGTTTTTT
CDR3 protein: CASSSEPLSNEKLFF

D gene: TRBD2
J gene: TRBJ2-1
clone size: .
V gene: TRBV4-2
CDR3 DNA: TGTGCCAGCAGCCAAGCTAGCGGCCCCTACAATGAGCAGTTCTTC
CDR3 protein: CASSQASGPYNEQFF

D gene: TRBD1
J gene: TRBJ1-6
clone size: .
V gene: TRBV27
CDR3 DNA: TGTGCCAGCAGTTTTGTTAGGGGGCCTTCCTATAATTCACCCCTCCACTTT
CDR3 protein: CASSFVRGPSYNSPLHF

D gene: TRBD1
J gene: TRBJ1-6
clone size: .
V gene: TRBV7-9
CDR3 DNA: TGTGCCAGCAGCTCAACCGGGACAGAGCGAACTTCCTATAATTCACCCCTCCACTTT
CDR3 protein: CASSSTGTERTSYNSPLHF

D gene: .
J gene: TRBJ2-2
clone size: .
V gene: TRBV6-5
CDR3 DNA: TGTGCCAGCAGTTACTTCCAGGGGCTCTCGACCGGGGAGCTGTTTTTT
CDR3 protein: CASSYFQGLSTGELFF